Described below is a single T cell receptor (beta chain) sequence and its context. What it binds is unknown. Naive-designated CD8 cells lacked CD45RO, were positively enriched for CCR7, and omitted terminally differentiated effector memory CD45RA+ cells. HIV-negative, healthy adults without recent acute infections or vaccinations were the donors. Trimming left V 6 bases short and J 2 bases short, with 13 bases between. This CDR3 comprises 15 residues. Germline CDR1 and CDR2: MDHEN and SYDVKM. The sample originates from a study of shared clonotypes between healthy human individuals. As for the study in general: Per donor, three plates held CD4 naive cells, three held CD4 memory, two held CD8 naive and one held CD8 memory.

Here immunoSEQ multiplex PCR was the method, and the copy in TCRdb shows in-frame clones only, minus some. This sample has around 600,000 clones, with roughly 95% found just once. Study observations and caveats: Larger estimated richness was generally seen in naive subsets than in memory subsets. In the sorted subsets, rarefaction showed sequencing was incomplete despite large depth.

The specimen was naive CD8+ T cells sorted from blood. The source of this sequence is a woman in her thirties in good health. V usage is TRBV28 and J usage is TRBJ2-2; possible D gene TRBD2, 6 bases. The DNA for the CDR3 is TGTGCCAGCAGATCCCCGACTAGAAACACCGGGGAGCTGTTTTTT. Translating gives CASRSPTRNTGELFF.